The 15 T cell receptor beta chains below all came from one sample that was sequenced in a study of T cell responses to AZD1222 COVID-19 vaccine. Sequencing was performed with immunoSEQ multiplex PCR; in TCRdb, only in-frame clones are kept and a portion is missing. The sample holds 70,000 to 80,000 clones, roughly 80% seen once. This specimen consisted of peripheral blood, obtained 28 days after the second AZD1222 dose. All receptors come from an adult who received the AZD1222 COVID-19 vaccine.

This chain joins TRBV6-2 or TRBV6-3 and TRBJ1-3; D remains unclear. The CDR3 sequence is 12 residues long. The germline V gene has CDR1 MNHEY and CDR2 SVGEGT. Trimming stripped 4 bases from V and 9 bases from J, with 10 bases between. The CDR3 here is CASSFGVSTIYF. CDR3 DNA sequence: TGTGCCAGCAGTTTCGGAGTTAGCACCATATATTTT.

The chain combines TRBV2 with TRBJ2-2; D ambiguous. V lost 4 bases to trimming and J lost 1 base, with 10 bases between them. The germline V gene encodes CDR1 SNHLY and CDR2 FYNNEI. There are 15 residues in the CDR3. The CDR3 reads CASSGTTMNTGELFF. The CDR3 DNA follows: TGTGCCAGCAGTGGGACGACAATGAACACCGGGGAGCTGTTTTTT.

In DNA, the CDR3 is TGTGCCAGCAGCACCGGGACTCTCAAAGGCGACGAGCAGTACTTC. This codes for CASSTGTLKGDEQYF. The chain uses TRBV7-2 and TRBJ2-7, with a tentative D call TRBD2 (6 bases). This CDR3 contains 15 residues. Germline CDR1 is SGHTA and CDR2 is FQGNSA. V was clipped by 5 bases and J by 5 bases, with 19 bases between them.

This chain connects TRBV12-3 or TRBV12-4 to TRBJ2-7; D remains ambiguous. The CDR3 loop spans 12 amino acids. Trimming shortened V by 3 bases and J by 3 bases, and 6 bases separated the two germline ends. The DNA of the CDR3 is TGTGCCAGCAGTTTGGTTCTCTACGAGCAGTACTTC. Its translation: CASSLVLYEQYF.

The rearrangement uses TRBV13 and TRBJ1-6; D gene ambiguous. This CDR3 region has 16 residues. Trimming pared 5 bases from V and 3 bases from J, leaving 14 bases between. The germline gives CDR1 PRHDT, CDR2 FYEKMQ (reference sequence). CDR3 sequence reads: CASSGEGENYNSPLHF. CDR3 in DNA: TGTGCCAGCAGCGGCGAGGGAGAAAACTATAATTCACCCCTCCACTTT.

CDR3 in DNA: TGTGCCAGCTCACCGCCGGCCCGAGCGGGAGTGCCCTACGAGCAGTACTTC. Protein product: CASSPPARAGVPYEQYF. The V and J genes are TRBV18 and TRBJ2-7; TRBD2 matches 8 bases. The CDR3 runs to 17 residues. The germline V gene has CDR1 KGHSH and CDR2 LQKENI. After removal of 3 bases from V and 2 bases from J, the junction contained 12 bases not matched to a gene.

In this sample, this clone turned up a few times. The rearrangement links TRBV10-3 to TRBJ2-5; TRBD2 might be the D (6 bases). Germline values: CDR1 ENHRY, CDR2 SYGVKD. Trimming removed 4 bases from V and 5 bases from J, with 29 bases in between. The CDR3 has 19 residues. CDR3 DNA sequence: TGTGCCATCAGTGCGGGGGTGACGGGTGGAGGCCCCGTCGAGGAGACCCAGTACTTC. Translated, it gives CAISAGVTGGGPVEETQYF.

The CDR3 reads CATSVLLAGGHNEQFF. The DNA for the CDR3 is TGTGCCACCAGTGTCCTCCTAGCGGGAGGGCACAATGAGCAGTTCTTC. The J gene is TRBJ2-1, the V gene TRBV24-1, with 12 bases aligning to TRBD2. CDR1 is KGHDR, CDR2 SFDVKD, per germline. Trimming took 5 bases from V and 5 from J; bases not matched to a gene: 6. The length of the CDR3 is 16 residues.

The genes are TRBV6-5 and TRBJ2-3; 8 bases are a match to TRBD2. The CDR3 length is 13 residues. CDR1 MNHEY and CDR2 SVGAGI come from the germline V gene. J lost 4 bases, V lost 7 bases, and 4 bases had no gene match. The CDR3 region is CASKLTSADTQYF. CDR3 in DNA: TGTGCCAGCAAATTGACTAGCGCAGATACGCAGTATTTT.

CDR3 residues: CASSPRDRGETQYF. The CDR3 DNA reads TGTGCCAGCAGCCCCCGAGACAGGGGAGAGACCCAGTACTTC. The gene calls are TRBV11-2 and TRBJ2-5, with 8 bases matching TRBD1. From germline, CDR1 is SGHAT and CDR2 FQNNGV. This CDR3 region has 14 residues. V trimming: 5 bases; J trimming: 4 bases; junction bases outside the gene matches: 6.

The chain has TRBV27 and TRBJ2-1; no firm D call. This CDR3 contains 13 residues. Germline CDR1 reads MNHEY; CDR2 reads SMNVEV (reference sequence). The V end was cut by 7 bases, the J end by 4 bases, with 11 bases between. CDR3 sequence reads: CASKLLGYNEQFF. CDR3 coding DNA: TGTGCCAGCAAACTTCTTGGATACAATGAGCAGTTCTTC.

V is TRBV27 and J is TRBJ1-6; D call uncertain. The V end was cut by 7 bases, the J end by 0 bases, with 10 bases between. The CDR3 runs 15 residues. Germline V gives CDR1 MNHEY, CDR2 SMNVEV (reference sequence). The DNA for the CDR3 is TGTGCCAGCAATTTGGGTTTCTCCTATAATTCACCCCTCCACTTT. Translated: CASNLGFSYNSPLHF.

This chain links TRBV7-8 with TRBJ2-2, with no clear D. CDR3 length: 12 amino acids. The V and J ends lost 5 bases and 6 bases respectively, with 7 bases between them. Germline CDR1 is SGHVS and CDR2 is FQNEAQ. CDR3 sequence: CASSPRPGELFF. CDR3 DNA sequence: TGTGCCAGCAGCCCACGTCCCGGGGAGCTGTTTTTT.

This clone was picked up a small number of times. The CDR3 coding sequence is TGTGCCAGCAGACTGGGGGGCGTCGGTGAAAAACTGTTTTTT. Its protein is CASRLGGVGEKLFF. The chain recombines TRBV28 with TRBJ1-4; D is perhaps TRBD1 (6 bases). Looked up from germline, CDR1 is MDHEN and CDR2 is SYDVKM. There are 14 residues in the CDR3. Trimming pared 6 bases from V and 7 bases from J, leaving 15 bases between.

The chain couples TRBV11-3 to TRBJ2-1; TRBD2 agrees at 13 bases. Germline V lookup: CDR1 SGHNT, CDR2 YENEEA. The CDR3 contains 17 residues. V lost 5 bases and J lost 8; bases outside the gene matches: 12. The chain's CDR3 is CASSPRTSGRTIDEQFF. The CDR3 DNA sequence: TGTGCCAGCAGCCCGCGGACTAGCGGGAGAACTATCGATGAGCAGTTCTTC.